This T cell receptor (beta chain) came from a study of blood T cell repertoires in COVID-19. Study overall: PBMCs, B-cell-depleted T cells, or T cells provided the cDNA or gDNA that made up the material.

V was clipped by 7 bases and J by 2 bases, with 12 bases between them. Germline lookup yields CDR1 SGHRS and CDR2 YFSETQ. This CDR3 is 13 amino acids long. Assay used: immunoSEQ multiplex PCR; TCRdb lists only in-frame clones, some missing. This table holds some 190,000 clones, 80% found once. The rearrangement uses TRBV5-1 and TRBJ1-2; D is uncertain. The sequence came from a man younger than 45 with acute COVID-19. Sequencing was performed on PBMCs or T cells enriched from blood (not recorded which). CDR3 region: CASLGPPNYGYTF. Here the CDR3 DNA reads TGCGCCAGCTTGGGCCCCCCCAACTATGGCTACACCTTC. The entire variable domain, with the rest obtained from reference TRBV5-1 and TRBJ1-2, is as follows: KAGVTQTPRYLIKTRGQQVTLSCSPISGHRSVSWYQQTPGQGLQFLFEYFSETQRNKGNFPGRFSGRQFSNSRSEMNVSTLELGDSALYLCASLGPPNYGYTFGSGTRLTVV.